Below, one T cell receptor (beta chain) is given with its context. Its specific antigen is unknown. Base qualities were left out, and no much larger clone turns up one base away. The record originates from a study of blood T cell repertoires in COVID-19 (dated by TCRdb to about 2020). For the wider study: The collaborator samples originated in the United States, Italy and Spain and spanned the acute and convalescent phases of COVID-19. The repertoires were released in a freely available public database intended as a resource for research on the immune response to SARS-CoV-2. The prospective study material was composed of cDNA or gDNA derived from T cells, B-cell-depleted T cells, or PBMCs. Nearly every sample came with metadata listing a de-identified subject ID, COVID-19 status, age in years and sex. HLA class I and class II types, where available, came from metadata supplied by the sample provider rather than from assay-based typing. The dataset comprised deeply sampled blood TCRbeta repertoires from subjects exposed to, actively infected with, or recovered from COVID-19. The samples were drawn from the first 160 participants of the ongoing ImmuneRACE study and from 950 to 1,500 subjects provided by 6 global collaborators. General findings and caveats noted by the study authors: The amount of clinical and demographic metadata varied by source and participant and was provided uncurated.

V is trimmed back by 3 bases and J by 1 base, and the junction contains 5 bases that no gene match accounts for. Sequences MDHEN (CDR1) and SYDVKM (CDR2) are obtained from the germline V gene. Inclusive of the bounding cysteine and phenylalanine, the CDR3 is 18 residues long. This entry keeps only the CDR3 DNA: 54 bases, framed from base 1. Each collaborating institution followed its own protocols to collect whole blood in K2EDTA tubes. For TCRbeta analysis, collaborator samples were shipped as frozen whole blood, as isolated PBMCs, or as DNA extracted from either sample type. TCRbeta CDR3 regions were amplified from genomic DNA using the immunoSEQ Assay, a bias-controlled multiplex PCR. Per the authors' processing: Within the assay, amplification of reference gene primers was used to estimate how many nucleated cells each sample contained. To quantify the absolute abundance of each unique TCRbeta CDR3 rearrangement, sequence reads were collapsed and filtered. For each sample, productive Simpson clonality was calculated as the square root of Simpson's diversity index across productive rearrangements. The source is immuneACCESS, and TCRdb retained only in-frame sequences with V and J called. Part of the clones is not carried over; for the studies checked, unresolved V genes explain less than half of this, and the remainder is unexplained. D and trimming were read from the DNA, whereas the V and J calls and clone size are those reported in that table. For this sample the table gives more than 55,000 clones, of which 90% were detected only once. Under 9.5% of the sample lies in the top ten.

The V and J genes are TRBV28 and TRBJ1-6; the junction holds 11 bases that match TRBD1. Specimen: peripheral blood. The sequence came from a human donor with active COVID-19. The donor label of this sample is uncertain. The CDR3 has the sequence CASSFGTGGSSYNSPLHF. In nucleotide form, the sequence is TGTGCCAGCAGTTTCGGGACAGGGGGGTCATCCTATAATTCACCCCTCCACTTT.